This entry features one TCR beta chain sequence. The antigen remains unidentified. This sample was taken from a study of vaccination and CD4 T cells after COVID-19. From germline, CDR1 is SGHTA and CDR2 FQGTGA. Trimming cost V 5 bases and J 5 bases, with 12 bases left between them. This CDR3 comprises 13 residues. The Oncomine TCR Beta short-read assay sequenced DNA from cultured CD4+ T cells. Scientists extracted genomic DNA from CD4+ T cells grown in culture. TCRdb re-called the PCR reads through MiXCR, storing one row per CDR3 protein. The sample includes about 11,000 distinct CDR3 sequences, about 30% seen only once; the top ten take roughly 14%. Documented treatment: roughly 11-day PBMC culture with coronavirus spike peptide pools or control peptides (ViraFEST assay). Prior to the COVID-19 pandemic (2011-2018), the unexposed donor's CD4+ T cells were collected.

Sequencing used CD4+ T cells from blood, cultured in vitro. The chain is built from TRBV7-3 and TRBJ2-5; D may be TRBD1 (5 bases). The sequence came from a human donor in good health. The CDR3 loop reads CASSPAGRETQYF. The CDR3 coding sequence is TGTGCCAGCAGCCCCGCAGGGCGGGAGACCCAGTACTTC.